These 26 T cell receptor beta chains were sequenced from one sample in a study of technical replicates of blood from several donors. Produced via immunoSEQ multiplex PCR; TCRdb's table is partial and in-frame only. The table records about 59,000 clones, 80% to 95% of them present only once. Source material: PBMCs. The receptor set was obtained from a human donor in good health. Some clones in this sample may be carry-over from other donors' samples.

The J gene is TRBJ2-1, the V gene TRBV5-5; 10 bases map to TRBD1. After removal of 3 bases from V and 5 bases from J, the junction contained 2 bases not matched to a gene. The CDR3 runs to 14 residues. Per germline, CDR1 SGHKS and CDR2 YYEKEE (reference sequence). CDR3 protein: CASSSDRGHNEQFF. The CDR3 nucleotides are TGTGCCAGCAGCTCAGACAGGGGGCACAATGAGCAGTTCTTC.

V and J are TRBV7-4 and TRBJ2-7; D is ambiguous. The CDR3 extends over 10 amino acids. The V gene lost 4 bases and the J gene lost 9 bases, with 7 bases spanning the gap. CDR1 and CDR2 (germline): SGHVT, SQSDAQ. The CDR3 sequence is CASSWPRQYF. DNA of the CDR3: TGTGCCAGCAGCTGGCCAAGGCAGTACTTC.

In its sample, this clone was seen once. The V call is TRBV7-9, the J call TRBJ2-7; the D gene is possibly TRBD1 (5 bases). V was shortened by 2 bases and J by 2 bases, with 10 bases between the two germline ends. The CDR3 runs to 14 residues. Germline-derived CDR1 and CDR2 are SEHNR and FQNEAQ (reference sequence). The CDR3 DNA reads TGTGCCAGCAGCTTATTGCAGGGCGCCTACGAGCAGTACTTC. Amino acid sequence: CASSLLQGAYEQYF.

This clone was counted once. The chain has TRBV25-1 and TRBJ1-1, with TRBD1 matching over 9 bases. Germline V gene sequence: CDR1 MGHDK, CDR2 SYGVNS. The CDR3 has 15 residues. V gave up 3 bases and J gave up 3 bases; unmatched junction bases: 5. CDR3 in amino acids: CASSDPGTGHTEAFF. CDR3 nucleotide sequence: TGTGCCAGCAGTGATCCCGGGACAGGGCACACTGAAGCTTTCTTT.

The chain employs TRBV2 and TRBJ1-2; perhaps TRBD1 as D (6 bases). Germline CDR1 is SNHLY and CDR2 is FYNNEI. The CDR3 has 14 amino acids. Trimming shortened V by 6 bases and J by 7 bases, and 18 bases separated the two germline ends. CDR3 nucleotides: TGTGCCAGCAGGGCCGGAACAGGGCTTTCTGGCTACACCTTC. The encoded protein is CASRAGTGLSGYTF.

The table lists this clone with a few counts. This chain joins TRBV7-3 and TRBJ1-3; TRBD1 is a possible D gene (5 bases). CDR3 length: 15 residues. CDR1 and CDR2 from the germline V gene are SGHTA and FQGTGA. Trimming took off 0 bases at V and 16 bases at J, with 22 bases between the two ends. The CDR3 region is CASSLTGGQGTPLYF. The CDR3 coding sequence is TGTGCCAGCAGCTTAACTGGCGGTCAGGGCACACCTCTCTATTTT.

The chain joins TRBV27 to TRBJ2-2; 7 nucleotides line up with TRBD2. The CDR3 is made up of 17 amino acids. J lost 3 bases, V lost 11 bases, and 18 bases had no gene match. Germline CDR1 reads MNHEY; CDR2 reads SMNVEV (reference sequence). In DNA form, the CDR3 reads TGTGCCTCCAGCGGGATCCTTCGTGGGTTGGACACCGGGGAGCTGTTTTTT. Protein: CASSGILRGLDTGELFF.

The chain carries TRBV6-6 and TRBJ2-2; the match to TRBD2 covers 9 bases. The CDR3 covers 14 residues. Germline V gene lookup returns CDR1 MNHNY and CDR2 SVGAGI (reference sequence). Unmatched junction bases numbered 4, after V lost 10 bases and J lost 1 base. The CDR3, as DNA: TGTGCCAACCGAGCGGGAGGGAACACCGGGGAGCTGTTTTTT. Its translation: CANRAGGNTGELFF.

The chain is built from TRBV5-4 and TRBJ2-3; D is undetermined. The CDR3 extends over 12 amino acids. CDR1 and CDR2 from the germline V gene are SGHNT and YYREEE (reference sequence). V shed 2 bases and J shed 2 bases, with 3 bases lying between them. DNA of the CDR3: TGTGCCAGCAGCTTATACACAGATACGCAGTATTTT. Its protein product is CASSLYTDTQYF.

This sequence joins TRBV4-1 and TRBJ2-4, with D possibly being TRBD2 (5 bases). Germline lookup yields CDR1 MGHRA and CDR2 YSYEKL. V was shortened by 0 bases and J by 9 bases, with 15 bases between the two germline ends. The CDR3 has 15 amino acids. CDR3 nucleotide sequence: TGCGCCAGCAGCCAAGATATCCTGGGTCGGGGCATTCAGTACTTC. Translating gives CASSQDILGRGIQYF.

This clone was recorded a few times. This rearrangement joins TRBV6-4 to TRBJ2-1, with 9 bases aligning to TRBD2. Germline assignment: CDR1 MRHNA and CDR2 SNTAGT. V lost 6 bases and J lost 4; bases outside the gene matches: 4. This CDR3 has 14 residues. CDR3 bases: TGTGCCAGCAGCCGGACTAGCGATTACAATGAGCAGTTCTTC. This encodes CASSRTSDYNEQFF.

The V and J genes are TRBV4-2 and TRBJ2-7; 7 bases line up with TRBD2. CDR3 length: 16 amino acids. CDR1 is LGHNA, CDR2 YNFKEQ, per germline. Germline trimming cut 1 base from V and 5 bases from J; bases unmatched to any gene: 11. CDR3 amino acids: CASSQVFGLVSHEQYF. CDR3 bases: TGTGCCAGCAGCCAAGTATTCGGACTAGTATCCCACGAGCAGTACTTC.

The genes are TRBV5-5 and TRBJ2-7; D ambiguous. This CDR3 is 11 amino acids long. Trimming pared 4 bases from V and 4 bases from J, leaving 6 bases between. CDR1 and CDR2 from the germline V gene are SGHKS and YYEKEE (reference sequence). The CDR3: CASSQNYEQYF. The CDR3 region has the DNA TGTGCCAGCAGCCAAAATTACGAGCAGTACTTC.

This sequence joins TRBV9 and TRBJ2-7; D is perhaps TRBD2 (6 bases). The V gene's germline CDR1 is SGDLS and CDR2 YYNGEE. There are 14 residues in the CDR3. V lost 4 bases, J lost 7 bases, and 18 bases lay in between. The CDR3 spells CASSPDYSGREQYF. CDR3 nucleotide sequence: TGTGCCAGCAGCCCGGACTATTCAGGGAGGGAGCAGTACTTC.

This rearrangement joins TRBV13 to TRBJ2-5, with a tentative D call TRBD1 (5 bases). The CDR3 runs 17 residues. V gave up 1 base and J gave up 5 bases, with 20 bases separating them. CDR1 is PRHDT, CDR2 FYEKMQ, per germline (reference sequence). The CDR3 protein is CASSLDRAGNDRETQYF. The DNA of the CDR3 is TGTGCCAGCAGCTTAGATCGGGCAGGGAATGATAGGGAGACCCAGTACTTC.

CDR3 region: CASSPGRGTVSSRDLEAFF. DNA of the CDR3: TGCGCCAGCAGCCCGGGTCGGGGGACAGTGTCTTCGAGGGACCTTGAAGCTTTCTTT. V gene TRBV5-1 combines with J gene TRBJ1-1; the match to TRBD1 covers 7 bases. This CDR3 region has 19 residues. Trimming cost V 4 bases and J 7 bases; bases outside gene matches: 25. CDR1 SGHRS and CDR2 YFSETQ come from the germline V gene.

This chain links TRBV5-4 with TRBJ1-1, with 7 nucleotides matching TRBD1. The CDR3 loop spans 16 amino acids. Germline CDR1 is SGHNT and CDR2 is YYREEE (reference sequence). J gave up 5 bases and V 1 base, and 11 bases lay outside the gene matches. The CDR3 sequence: CASSLLRARGETEAFF. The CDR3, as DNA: TGTGCCAGCAGCTTGCTGAGGGCCAGGGGGGAAACTGAAGCTTTCTTT.

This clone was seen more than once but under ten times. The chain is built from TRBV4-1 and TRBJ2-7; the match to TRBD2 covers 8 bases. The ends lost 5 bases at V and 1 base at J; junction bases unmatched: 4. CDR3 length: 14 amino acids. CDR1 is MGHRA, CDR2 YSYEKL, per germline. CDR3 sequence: CASSGLAGSYEQYF. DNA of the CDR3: TGCGCCAGCAGCGGGTTAGCGGGGTCCTACGAGCAGTACTTC.

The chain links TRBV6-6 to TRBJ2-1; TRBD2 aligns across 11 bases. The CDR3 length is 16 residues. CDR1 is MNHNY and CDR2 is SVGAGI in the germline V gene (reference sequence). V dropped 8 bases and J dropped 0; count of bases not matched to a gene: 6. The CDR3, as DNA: TGTGCCAGCCTTGATACTAGCGGGAGCTCCTACAATGAGCAGTTCTTC. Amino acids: CASLDTSGSSYNEQFF.

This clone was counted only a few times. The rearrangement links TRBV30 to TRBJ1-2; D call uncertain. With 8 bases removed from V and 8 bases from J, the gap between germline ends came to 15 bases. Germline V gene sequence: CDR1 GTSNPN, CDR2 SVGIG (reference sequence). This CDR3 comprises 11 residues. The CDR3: CARVSRSGYTF. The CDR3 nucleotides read TGTGCCCGGGTGAGCCGGTCGGGCTACACCTTC.

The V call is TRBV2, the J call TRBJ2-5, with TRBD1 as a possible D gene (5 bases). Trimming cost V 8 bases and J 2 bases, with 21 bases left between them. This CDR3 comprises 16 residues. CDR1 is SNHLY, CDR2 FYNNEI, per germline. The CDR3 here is CASLGPGLGPQETQYF. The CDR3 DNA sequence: TGTGCCAGCTTGGGGCCAGGATTGGGGCCTCAAGAGACCCAGTACTTC. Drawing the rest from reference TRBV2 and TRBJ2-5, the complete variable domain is EPEVTQTPSHQVTQMGQEVILRCVPISNHLYFYWYRQILGQKVEFLVSFYNNEISEKSEIFDDQFSVERPDGSNFTLKIRSTKLEDSAMYFCASLGPGLGPQETQYFGPGTRLLVL.

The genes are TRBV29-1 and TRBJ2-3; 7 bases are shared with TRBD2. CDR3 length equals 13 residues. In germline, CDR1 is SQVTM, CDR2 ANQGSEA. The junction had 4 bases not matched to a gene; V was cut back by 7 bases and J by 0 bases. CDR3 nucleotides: TGCAGCGCGCTAGCGGCTAGCACAGATACGCAGTATTTT. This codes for CSALAASTDTQYF.

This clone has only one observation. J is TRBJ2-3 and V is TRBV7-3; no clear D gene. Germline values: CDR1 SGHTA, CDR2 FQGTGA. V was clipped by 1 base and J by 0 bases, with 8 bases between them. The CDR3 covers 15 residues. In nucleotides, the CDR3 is TGTGCCAGCAGCTTAAGTGAACAGAGCACAGATACGCAGTATTTT. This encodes CASSLSEQSTDTQYF.

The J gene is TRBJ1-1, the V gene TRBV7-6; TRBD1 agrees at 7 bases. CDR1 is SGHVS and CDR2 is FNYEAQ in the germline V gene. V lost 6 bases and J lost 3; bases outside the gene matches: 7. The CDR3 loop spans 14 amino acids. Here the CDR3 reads CASSREQGYTEAFF. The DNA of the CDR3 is TGTGCCAGCAGTAGAGAACAGGGGTACACTGAAGCTTTCTTT.

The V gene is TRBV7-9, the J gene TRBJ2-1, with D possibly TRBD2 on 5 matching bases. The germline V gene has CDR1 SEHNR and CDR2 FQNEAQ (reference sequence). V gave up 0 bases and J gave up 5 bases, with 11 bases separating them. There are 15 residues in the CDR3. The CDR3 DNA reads TGTGCCAGCAGCTTAGCTTGGCGAGGGAACAATGAGCAGTTCTTC. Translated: CASSLAWRGNNEQFF. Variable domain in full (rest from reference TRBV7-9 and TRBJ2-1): DTGVSQNPRHKITKRGQNVTFRCDPISEHNRLYWYRQTLGQGPEFLTYFQNEAQLEKSRLLSDRFSAERPKGSFSTLEIQRTEQGDSAMYLCASSLAWRGNNEQFFGPGTRLTVL.

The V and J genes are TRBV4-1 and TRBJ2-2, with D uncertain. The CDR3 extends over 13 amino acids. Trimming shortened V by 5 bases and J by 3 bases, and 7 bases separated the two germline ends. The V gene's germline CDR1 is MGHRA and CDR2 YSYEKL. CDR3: CASSSRDTGELFF. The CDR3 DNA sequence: TGCGCCAGCAGCTCCCGTGACACCGGGGAGCTGTTTTTT.